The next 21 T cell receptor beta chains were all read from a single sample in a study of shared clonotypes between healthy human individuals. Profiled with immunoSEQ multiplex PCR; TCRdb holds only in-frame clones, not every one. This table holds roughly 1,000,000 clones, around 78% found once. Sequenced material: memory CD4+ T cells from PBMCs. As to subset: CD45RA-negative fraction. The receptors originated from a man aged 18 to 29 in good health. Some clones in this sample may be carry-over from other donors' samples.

The CDR3 region is CASSPLVNTGELFF. Written as DNA, the CDR3 is TGTGCCAGCAGCCCTCTCGTGAACACCGGGGAGCTGTTTTTT. The chain has TRBV7-2 and TRBJ2-2; no reliable D call. The germline V gene encodes CDR1 SGHTA and CDR2 FQGNSA. The CDR3 is 14 residues long. The V end was cut by 5 bases, the J end by 1 base, with 8 bases between.

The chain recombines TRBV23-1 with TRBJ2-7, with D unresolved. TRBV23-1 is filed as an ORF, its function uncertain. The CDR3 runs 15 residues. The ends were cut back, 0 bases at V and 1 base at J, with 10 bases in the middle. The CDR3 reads CASSQSSARSYEQYF. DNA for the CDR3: TGCGCCAGCAGTCAATCGTCGGCACGATCCTACGAGCAGTACTTC.

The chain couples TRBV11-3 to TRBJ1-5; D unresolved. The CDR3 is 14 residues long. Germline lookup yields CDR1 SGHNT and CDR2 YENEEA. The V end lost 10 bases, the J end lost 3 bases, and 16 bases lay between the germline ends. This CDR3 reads CATPQGHFNQPQHF. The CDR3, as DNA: TGTGCCACCCCACAAGGGCACTTCAATCAGCCCCAGCATTTT.

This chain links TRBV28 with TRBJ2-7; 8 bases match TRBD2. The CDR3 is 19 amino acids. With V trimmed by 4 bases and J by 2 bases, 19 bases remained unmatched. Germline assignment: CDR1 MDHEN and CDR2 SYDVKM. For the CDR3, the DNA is TGTGCCAGCAGTTATCCCACCGGCCGGGGGGGTAGGTTGGCCTACGAGCAGTACTTC. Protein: CASSYPTGRGGRLAYEQYF.

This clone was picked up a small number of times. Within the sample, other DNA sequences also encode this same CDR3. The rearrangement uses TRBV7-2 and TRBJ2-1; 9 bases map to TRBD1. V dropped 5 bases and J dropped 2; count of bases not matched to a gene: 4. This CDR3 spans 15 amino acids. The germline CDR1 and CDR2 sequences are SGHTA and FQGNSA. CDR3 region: CASSLDRGAYNEQFF. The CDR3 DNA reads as TGTGCCAGCAGCCTCGACAGGGGGGCCTACAATGAGCAGTTCTTC.

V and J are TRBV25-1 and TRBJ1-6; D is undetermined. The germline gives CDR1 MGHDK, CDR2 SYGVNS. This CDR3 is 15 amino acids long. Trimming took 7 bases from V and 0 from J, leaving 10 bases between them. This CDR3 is CASMKSSSYNSPLHF. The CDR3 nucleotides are TGTGCCAGCATGAAGTCGAGCTCCTATAATTCACCCCTCCACTTT.

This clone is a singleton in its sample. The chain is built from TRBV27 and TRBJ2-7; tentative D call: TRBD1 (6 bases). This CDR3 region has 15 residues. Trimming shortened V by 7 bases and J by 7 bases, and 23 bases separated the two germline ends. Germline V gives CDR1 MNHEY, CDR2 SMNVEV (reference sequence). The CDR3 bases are TGTGCCAGCAATACTCGGGGCAGGGGTGTGCTTGAGCAGTACTTC. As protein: CASNTRGRGVLEQYF.

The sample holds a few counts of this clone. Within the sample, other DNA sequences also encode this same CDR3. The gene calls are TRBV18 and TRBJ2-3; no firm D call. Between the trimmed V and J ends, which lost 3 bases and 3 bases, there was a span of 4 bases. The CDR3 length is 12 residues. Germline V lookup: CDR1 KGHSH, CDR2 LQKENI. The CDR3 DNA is TGTGCCAGCTCACCCCAGACAGATACGCAGTATTTT. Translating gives CASSPQTDTQYF.

The CDR3 sequence: CSVTTGTGDQPQHF. CDR3 DNA: TGCAGCGTAACAACCGGGACAGGAGATCAGCCCCAGCATTTT. This chain connects TRBV29-1 to TRBJ1-5; TRBD1 matches at 8 bases. The ends lost 6 bases at V and 5 bases at J; junction bases unmatched: 9. CDR1 is SQVTM and CDR2 is ANQGSEA in the germline V gene. The CDR3 consists of 14 residues.

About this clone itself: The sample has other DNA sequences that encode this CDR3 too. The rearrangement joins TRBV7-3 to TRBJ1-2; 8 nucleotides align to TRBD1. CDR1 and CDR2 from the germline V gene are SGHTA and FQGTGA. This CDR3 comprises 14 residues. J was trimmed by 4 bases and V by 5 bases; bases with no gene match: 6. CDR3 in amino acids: CASSRDRGGYGYTF. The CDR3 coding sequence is TGTGCCAGCAGCCGCGACAGGGGCGGCTATGGCTACACCTTC.

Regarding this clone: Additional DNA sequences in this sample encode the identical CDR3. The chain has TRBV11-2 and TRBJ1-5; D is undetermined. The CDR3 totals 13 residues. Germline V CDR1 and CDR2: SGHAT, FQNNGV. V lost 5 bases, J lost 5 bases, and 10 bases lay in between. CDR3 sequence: CASSPDGDQPQHF. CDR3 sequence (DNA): TGTGCCAGCAGCCCGGACGGAGATCAGCCCCAGCATTTT.

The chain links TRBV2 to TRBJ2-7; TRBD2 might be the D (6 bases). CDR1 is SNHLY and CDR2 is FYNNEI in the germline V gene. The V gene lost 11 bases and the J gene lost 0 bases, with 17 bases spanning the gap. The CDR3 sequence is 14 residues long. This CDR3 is CALLKTTSSYEQYF. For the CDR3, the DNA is TGTGCCTTACTTAAAACGACTAGCTCCTACGAGCAGTACTTC. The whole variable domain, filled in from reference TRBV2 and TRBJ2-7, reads EPEVTQTPSHQVTQMGQEVILRCVPISNHLYFYWYRQILGQKVEFLVSFYNNEISEKSEIFDDQFSVERPDGSNFTLKIRSTKLEDSAMYFCALLKTTSSYEQYFGPGTRLTVT.

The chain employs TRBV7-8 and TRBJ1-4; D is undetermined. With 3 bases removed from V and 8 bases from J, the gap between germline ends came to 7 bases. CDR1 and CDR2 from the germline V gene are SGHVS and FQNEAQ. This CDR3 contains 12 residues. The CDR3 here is CASSLIREKLFF. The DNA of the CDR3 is TGTGCCAGCAGCTTGATCAGAGAAAAACTGTTTTTT.

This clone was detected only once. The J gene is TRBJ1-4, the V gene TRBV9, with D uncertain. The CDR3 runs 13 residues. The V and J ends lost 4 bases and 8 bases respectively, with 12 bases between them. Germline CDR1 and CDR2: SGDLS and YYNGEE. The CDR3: CASSHGPEEKLFF. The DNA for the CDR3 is TGTGCCAGCAGCCACGGGCCAGAAGAAAAACTGTTTTTT.

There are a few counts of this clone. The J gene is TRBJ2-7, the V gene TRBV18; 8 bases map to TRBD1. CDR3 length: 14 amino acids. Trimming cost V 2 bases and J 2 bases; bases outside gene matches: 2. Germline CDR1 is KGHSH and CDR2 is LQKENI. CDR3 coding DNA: TGTGCCAGCTCACCAGCGACAGGGGCCTACGAGCAGTACTTC. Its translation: CASSPATGAYEQYF.

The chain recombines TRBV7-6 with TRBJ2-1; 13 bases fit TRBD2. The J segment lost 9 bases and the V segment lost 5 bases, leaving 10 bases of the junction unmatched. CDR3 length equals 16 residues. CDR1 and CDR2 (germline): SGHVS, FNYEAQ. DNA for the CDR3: TGTGCCAGCAGCCAAGGACTAGCGGGAGAGGATTTTGAGCAGTTCTTC. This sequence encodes CASSQGLAGEDFEQFF.

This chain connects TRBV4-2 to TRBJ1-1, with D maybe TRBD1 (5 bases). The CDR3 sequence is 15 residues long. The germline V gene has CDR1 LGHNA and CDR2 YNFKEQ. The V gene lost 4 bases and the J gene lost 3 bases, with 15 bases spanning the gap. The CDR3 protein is CASSPHWGEDTEAFF. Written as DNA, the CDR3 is TGTGCCAGCAGCCCCCACTGGGGGGAGGACACTGAAGCTTTCTTT.

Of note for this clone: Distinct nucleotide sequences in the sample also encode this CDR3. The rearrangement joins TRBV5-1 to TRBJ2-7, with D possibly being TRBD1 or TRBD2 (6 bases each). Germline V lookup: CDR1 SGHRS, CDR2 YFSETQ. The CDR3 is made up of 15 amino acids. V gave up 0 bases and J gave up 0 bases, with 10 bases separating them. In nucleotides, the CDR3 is TGCGCCAGCAGCTTGGCCGGGGGCGGCTCCTACGAGCAGTACTTC. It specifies CASSLAGGGSYEQYF.

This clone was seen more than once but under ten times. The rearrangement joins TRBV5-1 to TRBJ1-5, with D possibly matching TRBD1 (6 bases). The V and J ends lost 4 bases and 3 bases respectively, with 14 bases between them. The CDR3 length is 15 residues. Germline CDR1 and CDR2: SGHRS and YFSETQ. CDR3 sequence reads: CASSLSGQTNQPQHF. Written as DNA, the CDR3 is TGCGCCAGCAGCCTCTCTGGACAGACCAATCAGCCCCAGCATTTT. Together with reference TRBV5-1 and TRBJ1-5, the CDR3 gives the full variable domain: KAGVTQTPRYLIKTRGQQVTLSCSPISGHRSVSWYQQTPGQGLQFLFEYFSETQRNKGNFPGRFSGRQFSNSRSEMNVSTLELGDSALYLCASSLSGQTNQPQHFGDGTRLSIL.

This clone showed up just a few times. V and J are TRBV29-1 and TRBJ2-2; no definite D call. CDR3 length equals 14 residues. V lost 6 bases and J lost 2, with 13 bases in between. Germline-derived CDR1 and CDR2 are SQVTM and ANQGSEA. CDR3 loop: CSVLGQLNTGELFF. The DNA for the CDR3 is TGCAGCGTCCTGGGTCAGCTAAACACCGGGGAGCTGTTTTTT.

Written as DNA, the CDR3 is TGTGCCAGCAGCCTCCTAGGGCTACTAGCGGGGAGCTCCTACAATGAGCAGTTCTTC. It is translated as CASSLLGLLAGSSYNEQFF. The chain combines TRBV11-2 with TRBJ2-1, with TRBD2 identical over 10 bases. There are 19 residues in the CDR3. Germline trimming cut 5 bases from V and 0 bases from J; bases unmatched to any gene: 13. The germline gives CDR1 SGHAT, CDR2 FQNNGV.